Listed below are T cell receptor beta chains from one sample, sequenced in a study of cytomegalovirus exposure and HLA in healthy donors. Sequenced by immunoSEQ multiplex PCR; TCRdb stores in-frame clones only, minus some. Here the sample spans more than 95,000 clones, approximately 74% being singletons. The sample consisted of PBMCs. The source is a female donor in good health and CMV-seropositive. Both conserved end residues are part of each CDR3.

j_call cdr3_length v_call cdr3_aa
TRBJ2-7 16 TRBV29-1 CSVEVSRQGAIYEQYF
TRBJ2-3 14 TRBV2 CASSETGGTDTQYF
TRBJ1-1 17 TRBV7-2 CASSLKHRLLLNTEAFF
TRBJ2-7 13 TRBV7-2 CASSFEQGYEQYF
TRBJ2-1 13 TRBV29-1 CSVPGQGVNEQFF
TRBJ1-4 15 TRBV28 CASSPDREVNEKLFF
TRBJ1-1 14 TRBV13 CASRLLFMNTEAFF
TRBJ2-7 14 TRBV4-3 CASSPGQGSYEQYF
TRBJ1-2 14 TRBV4-2 CASSPQTGAYGYTF
TRBJ2-7 17 TRBV2 CASRTNFIGQGIYEQYF
TRBJ2-7 10 TRBV20-1 CSAGHREQYF
TRBJ1-2 14 TRBV6-1 CASSEFSPDYGYTF
TRBJ1-1 12 TRBV4-2 CASSQGGREAFF
TRBJ2-2 15 TRBV4-2 CASSQEQGGTGELFF
TRBJ1-2 14 TRBV7-2 CASSLETANYGYTF
TRBJ2-7 12 TRBV2 CASSAGIYEQYF
TRBJ2-7 14 TRBV19 CASSPGTGDYEQYF
TRBJ2-5 15 TRBV6-5 CASRRTSGSDKTQYF
TRBJ1-2 15 TRBV7-2 CASSYSRGRNYGYTF
TRBJ2-5 12 TRBV2 CASRDRRETQYF
TRBJ1-5 13 TRBV18 CASSPGRDQPQHF
TRBJ2-1 13 TRBV7-2 CASSLKRGNEQFF